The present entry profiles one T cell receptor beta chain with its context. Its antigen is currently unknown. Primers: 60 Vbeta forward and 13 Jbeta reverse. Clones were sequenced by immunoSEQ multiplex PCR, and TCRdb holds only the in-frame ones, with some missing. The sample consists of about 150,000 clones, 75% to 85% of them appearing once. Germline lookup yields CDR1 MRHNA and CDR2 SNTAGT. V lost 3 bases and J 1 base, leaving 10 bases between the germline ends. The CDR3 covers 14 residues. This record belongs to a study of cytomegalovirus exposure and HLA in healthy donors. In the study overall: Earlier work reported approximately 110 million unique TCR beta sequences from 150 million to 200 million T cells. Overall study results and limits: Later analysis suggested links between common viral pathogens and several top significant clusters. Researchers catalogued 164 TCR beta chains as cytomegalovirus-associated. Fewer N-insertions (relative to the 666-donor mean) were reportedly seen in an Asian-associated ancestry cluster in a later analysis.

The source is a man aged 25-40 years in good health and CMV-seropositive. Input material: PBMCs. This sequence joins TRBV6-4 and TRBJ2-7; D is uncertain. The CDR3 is CASSEELGSYEQYF. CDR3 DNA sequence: TGTGCCAGCAGTGAAGAGCTAGGATCCTACGAGCAGTACTTC.